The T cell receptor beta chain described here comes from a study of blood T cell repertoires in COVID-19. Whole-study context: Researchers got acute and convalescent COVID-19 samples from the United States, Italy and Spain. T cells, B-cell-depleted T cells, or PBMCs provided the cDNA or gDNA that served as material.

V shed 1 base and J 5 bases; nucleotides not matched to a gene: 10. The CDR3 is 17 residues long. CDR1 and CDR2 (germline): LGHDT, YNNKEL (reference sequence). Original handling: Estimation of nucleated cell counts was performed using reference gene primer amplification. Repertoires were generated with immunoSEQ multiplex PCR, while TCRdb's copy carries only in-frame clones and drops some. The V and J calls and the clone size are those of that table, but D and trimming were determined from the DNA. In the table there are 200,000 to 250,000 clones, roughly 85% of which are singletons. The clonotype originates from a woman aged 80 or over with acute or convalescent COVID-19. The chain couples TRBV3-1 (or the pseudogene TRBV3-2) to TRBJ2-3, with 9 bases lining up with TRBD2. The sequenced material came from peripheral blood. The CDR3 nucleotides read TGTGCCAGCAGCCAAGGGTCTGGCGGGGGGGCGGAAGATACGCAGTATTTT. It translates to CASSQGSGGGAEDTQYF.